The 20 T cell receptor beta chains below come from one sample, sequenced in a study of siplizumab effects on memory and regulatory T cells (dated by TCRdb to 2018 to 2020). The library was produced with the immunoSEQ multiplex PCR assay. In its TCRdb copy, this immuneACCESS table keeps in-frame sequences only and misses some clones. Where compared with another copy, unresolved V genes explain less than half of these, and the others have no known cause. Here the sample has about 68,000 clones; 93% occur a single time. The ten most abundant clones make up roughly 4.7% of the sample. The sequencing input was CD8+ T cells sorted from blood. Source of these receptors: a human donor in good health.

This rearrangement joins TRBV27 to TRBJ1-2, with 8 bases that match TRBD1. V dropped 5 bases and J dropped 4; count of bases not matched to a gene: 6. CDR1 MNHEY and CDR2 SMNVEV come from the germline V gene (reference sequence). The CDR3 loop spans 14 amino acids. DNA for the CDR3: TGTGCCAGCAGTGTAAGACAGGGGATCTATGGCTACACCTTC. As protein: CASSVRQGIYGYTF.

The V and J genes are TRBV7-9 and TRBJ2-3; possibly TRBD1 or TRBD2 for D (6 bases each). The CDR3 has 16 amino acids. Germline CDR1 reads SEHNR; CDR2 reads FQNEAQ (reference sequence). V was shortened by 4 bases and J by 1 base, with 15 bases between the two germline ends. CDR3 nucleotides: TGTGCCAGCAGCTCGAACCGGGGGCCGGGCACAGATACGCAGTATTTT. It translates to CASSSNRGPGTDTQYF. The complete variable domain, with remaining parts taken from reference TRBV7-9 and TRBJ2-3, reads DTGVSQNPRHKITKRGQNVTFRCDPISEHNRLYWYRQTLGQGPEFLTYFQNEAQLEKSRLLSDRFSAERPKGSFSTLEIQRTEQGDSAMYLCASSSNRGPGTDTQYFGPGTRLTVL.

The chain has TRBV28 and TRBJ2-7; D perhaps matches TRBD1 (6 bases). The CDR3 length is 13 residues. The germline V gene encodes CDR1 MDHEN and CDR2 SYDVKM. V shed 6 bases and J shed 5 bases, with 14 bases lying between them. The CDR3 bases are TGTGCCAGCAGCACGGTGGGGGCAAACGAGCAGTACTTC. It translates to CASSTVGANEQYF.

The CDR3 DNA reads as TGTGCCAGCAGCTACGGGACAGTCGGCGAGCAGTACTTC. As protein: CASSYGTVGEQYF. V and J are TRBV7-7 and TRBJ2-5; 7 bases are a match to TRBD1. The J call is doubtful: the DNA matches TRBJ2-7 better. This CDR3 is 13 amino acids long. The germline V gene encodes CDR1 SSHAT and CDR2 FNYEAQ (reference sequence).

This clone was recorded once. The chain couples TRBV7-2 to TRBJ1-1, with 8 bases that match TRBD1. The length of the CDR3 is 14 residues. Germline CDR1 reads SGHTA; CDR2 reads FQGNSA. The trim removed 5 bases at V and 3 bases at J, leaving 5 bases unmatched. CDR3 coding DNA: TGTGCCAGCAGCACCCCGACAGGGGACACTGAAGCTTTCTTT. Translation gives CASSTPTGDTEAFF.

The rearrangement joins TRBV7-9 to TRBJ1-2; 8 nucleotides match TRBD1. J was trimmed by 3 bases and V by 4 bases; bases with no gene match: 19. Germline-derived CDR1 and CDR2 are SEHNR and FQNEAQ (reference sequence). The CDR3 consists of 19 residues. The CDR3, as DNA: TGTGCCAGCAGCTCGACGACAGGGGTCACCGACTTGCTTGACTATGGCTACACCTTC. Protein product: CASSSTTGVTDLLDYGYTF.

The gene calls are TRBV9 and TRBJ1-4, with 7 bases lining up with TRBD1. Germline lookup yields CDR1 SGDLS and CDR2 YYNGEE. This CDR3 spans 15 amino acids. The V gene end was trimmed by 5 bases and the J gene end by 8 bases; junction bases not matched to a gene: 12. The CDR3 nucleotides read TGTGCCAGCAGTCTAATGGGACAGTGGGGGGAAAAACTGTTTTTT. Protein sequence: CASSLMGQWGEKLFF. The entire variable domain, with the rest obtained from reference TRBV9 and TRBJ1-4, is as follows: DSGVTQTPKHLITATGQRVTLRCSPRSGDLSVYWYQQSLDQGLQFLIQYYNGEERAKGNILERFSAQQFPDLHSELNLSSLELGDSALYFCASSLMGQWGEKLFFGSGTQLSVL.

The CDR3 sequence: CASGLAPGTPGSQYF. CDR3 nucleotide sequence: TGTGCTAGTGGTTTGGCCCCCGGCACCCCCGGCTCCCAGTACTTC. V and J are TRBV12-5 and TRBJ2-5, with D unclear. Germline loops: CDR1 LGHNT, CDR2 FRNRAP. CDR3 length equals 15 residues. Trimming took off 1 base at V and 9 bases at J, with 18 bases between the two ends.

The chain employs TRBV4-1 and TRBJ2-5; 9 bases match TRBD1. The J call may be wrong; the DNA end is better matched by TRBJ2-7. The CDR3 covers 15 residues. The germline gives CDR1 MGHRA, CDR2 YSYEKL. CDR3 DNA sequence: TGCGCCAGCAGCCAAGGGACAGGGGCCTCCTACGAGCAGTACTTC. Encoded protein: CASSQGTGASYEQYF.

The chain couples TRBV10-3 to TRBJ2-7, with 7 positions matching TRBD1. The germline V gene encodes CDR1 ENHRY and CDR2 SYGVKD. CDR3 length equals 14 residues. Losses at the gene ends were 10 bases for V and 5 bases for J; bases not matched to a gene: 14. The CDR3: CATKTGQNIHEQYF. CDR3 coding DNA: TGTGCCACCAAAACGGGACAGAATATCCACGAGCAGTACTTC.

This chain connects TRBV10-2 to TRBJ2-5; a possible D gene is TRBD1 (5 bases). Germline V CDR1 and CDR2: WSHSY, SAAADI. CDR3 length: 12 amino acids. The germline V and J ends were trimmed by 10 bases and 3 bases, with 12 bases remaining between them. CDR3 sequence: CAIGHPKETQYF. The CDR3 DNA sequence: TGCGCCATAGGACATCCTAAAGAGACCCAGTACTTC.

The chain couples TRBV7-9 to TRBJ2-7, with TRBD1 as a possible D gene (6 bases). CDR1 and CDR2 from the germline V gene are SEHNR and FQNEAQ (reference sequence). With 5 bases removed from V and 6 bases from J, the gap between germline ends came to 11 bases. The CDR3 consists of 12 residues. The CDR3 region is CASSPSRGEQYF. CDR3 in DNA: TGTGCCAGCAGCCCTTCCAGGGGCGAGCAGTACTTC.

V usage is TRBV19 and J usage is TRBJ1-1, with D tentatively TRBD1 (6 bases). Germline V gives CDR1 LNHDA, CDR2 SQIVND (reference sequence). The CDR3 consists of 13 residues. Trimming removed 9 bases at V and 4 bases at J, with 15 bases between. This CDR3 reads CASQQGYGTEAFF. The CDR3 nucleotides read TGTGCCAGCCAACAGGGCTATGGCACTGAAGCTTTCTTT.

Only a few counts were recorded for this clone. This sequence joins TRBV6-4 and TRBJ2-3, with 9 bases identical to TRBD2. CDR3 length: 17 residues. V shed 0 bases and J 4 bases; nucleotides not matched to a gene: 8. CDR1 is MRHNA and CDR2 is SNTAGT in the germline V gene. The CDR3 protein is CASSDSSGGGASDTQYF. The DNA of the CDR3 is TGTGCCAGCAGTGACTCATCGGGCGGGGGGGCGTCAGATACGCAGTATTTT.

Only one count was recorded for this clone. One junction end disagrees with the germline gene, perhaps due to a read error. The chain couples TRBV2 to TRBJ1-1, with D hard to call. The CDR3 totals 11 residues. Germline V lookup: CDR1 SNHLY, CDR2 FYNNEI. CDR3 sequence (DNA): TGTGCCAGCCTATTATACACGGAAGCTTTCTTT. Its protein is CASLLYTEAFF.

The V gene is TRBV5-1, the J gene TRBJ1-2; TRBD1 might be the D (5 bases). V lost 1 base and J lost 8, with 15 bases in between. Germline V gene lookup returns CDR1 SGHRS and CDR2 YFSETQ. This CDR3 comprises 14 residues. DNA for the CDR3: TGCGCCAGCAGCTTGTATGGGGCCGAAGGGGGCTACACCTTC. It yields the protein CASSLYGAEGGYTF.

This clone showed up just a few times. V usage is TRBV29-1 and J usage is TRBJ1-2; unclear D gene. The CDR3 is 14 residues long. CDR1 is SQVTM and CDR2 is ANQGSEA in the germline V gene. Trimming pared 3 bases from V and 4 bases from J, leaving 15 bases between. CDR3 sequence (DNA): TGCAGCGTTGATGGGGAGGATGGGGTCTATGGCTACACCTTC. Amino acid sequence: CSVDGEDGVYGYTF.

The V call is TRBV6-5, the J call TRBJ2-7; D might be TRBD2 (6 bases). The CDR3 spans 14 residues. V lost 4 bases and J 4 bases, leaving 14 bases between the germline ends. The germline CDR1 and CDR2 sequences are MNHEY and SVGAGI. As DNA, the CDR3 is TGTGCCAGCAGTTCTCTGAGTGGAGGGTACGAGCAGTACTTC. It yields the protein CASSSLSGGYEQYF.

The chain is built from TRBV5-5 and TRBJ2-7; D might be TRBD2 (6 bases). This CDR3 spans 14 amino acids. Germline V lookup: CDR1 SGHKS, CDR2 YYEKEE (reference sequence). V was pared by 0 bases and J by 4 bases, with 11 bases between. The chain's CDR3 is CASSLEPSEYEQYF. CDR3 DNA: TGTGCCAGCAGCTTGGAACCTAGCGAATACGAGCAGTACTTC.

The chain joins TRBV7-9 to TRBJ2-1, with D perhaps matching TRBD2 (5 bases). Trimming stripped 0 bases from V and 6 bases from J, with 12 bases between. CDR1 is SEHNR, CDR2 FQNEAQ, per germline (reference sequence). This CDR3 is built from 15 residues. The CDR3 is CASSLAGSYGNEQFF. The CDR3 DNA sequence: TGTGCCAGCAGCTTAGCAGGGAGTTATGGCAATGAGCAGTTCTTC.